What follows describes a single T cell receptor beta chain. The target antigen is unknown. The entry originates in a study of cytomegalovirus exposure and HLA in healthy donors. Study results and limitations: Using a false discovery rate of 0.05, a later analysis showed that approximately 18,000 TCR beta sequences were associated with HLA alleles.

The PCR ran on 60 Vbeta and 13 Jbeta primers. The assay was immunoSEQ multiplex PCR, and TCRdb's table has in-frame clones only and misses some. The data hold around 100,000 clones, with approximately 79% observed a single time. The clonotype was recovered from a woman between 40 and 50 years old in good health and CMV-seronegative. Sequenced material: PBMCs.

As DNA, the CDR3 is TGTGCCAGCAGCCGAACATCGGAAAAACTGTTTTTT. It translates to CASSRTSEKLFF. V and J are TRBV28 and TRBJ1-4; D uncertain. The V end was cut by 6 bases, the J end by 8 bases, with 10 bases between. CDR1 is MDHEN, CDR2 SYDVKM, per germline. This CDR3 has 12 amino acids.